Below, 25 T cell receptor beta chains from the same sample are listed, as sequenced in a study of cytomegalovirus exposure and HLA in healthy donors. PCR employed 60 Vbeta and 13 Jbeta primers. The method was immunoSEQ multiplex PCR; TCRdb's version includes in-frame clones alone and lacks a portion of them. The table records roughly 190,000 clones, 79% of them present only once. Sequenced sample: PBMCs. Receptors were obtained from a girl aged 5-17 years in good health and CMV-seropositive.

The CDR3 is CASSLQLAGTDTQYF. CDR3 DNA sequence: TGTGCCAGCAGCTTACAACTAGCGGGGACAGATACGCAGTATTTT. V is TRBV7-2 and J is TRBJ2-3, with 10 bases aligning to TRBD2. This CDR3 is built from 15 residues. V lost 2 bases, J lost 3 bases, and 2 bases stayed unmatched. Germline V gives CDR1 SGHTA, CDR2 FQGNSA.

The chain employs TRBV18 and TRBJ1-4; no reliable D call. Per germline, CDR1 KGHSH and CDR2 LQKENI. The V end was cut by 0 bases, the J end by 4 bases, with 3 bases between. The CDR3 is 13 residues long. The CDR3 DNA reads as TGTGCCAGCTCACCACCTAATAATGAAAAACTGTTTTTT. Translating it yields CASSPPNNEKLFF.

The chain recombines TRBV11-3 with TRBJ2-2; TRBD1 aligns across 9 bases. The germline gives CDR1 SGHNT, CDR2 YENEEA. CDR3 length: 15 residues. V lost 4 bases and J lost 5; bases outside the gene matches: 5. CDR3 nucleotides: TGTGCCAGCAGCTGGGGACAGGGAGAAACCGGGGAGCTGTTTTTT. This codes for CASSWGQGETGELFF.

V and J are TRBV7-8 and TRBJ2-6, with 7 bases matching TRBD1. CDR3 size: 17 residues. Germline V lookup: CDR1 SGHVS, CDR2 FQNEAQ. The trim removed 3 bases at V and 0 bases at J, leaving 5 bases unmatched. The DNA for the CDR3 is TGTGCCAGCAGCTTGAGGGGGCCCCACTCTGGGGCCAACGTCCTGACTTTC. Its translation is CASSLRGPHSGANVLTF.

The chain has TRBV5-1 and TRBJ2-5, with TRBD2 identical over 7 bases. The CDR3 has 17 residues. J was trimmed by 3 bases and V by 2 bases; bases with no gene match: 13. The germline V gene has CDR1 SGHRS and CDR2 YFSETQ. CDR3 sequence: CASSLGLAEAVKETQYF. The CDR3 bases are TGCGCCAGCAGCTTAGGTCTAGCGGAGGCAGTAAAAGAGACCCAGTACTTC.

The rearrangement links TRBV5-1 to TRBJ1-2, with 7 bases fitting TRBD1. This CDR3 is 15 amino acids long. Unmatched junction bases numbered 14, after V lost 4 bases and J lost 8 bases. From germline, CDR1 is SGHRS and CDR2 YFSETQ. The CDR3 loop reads CASSENRGRGEGYTF. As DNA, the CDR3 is TGCGCCAGCAGCGAAAACAGGGGCCGGGGAGAAGGCTACACCTTC.

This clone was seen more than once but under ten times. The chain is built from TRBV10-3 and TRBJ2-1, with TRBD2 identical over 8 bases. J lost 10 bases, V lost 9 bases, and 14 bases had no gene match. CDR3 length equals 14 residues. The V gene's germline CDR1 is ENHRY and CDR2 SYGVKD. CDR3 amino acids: CAIRDDGGAGEQFF. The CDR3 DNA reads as TGTGCCATTCGGGACGACGGGGGGGCTGGCGAGCAGTTCTTC.

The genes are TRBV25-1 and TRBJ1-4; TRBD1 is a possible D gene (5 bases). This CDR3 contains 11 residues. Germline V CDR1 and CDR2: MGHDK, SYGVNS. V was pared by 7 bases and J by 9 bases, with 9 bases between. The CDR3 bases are TGTGCCAGCATCCAGGGTCAAAAACTGTTTTTT. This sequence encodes CASIQGQKLFF.

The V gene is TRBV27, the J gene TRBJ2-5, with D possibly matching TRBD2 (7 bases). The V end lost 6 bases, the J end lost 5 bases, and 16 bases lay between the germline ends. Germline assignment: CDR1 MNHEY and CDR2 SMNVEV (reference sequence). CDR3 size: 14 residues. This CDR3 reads CASRSTGGGETQYF. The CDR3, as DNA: TGTGCCAGCAGGTCAACGGGGGGCGGGGAGACCCAGTACTTC.

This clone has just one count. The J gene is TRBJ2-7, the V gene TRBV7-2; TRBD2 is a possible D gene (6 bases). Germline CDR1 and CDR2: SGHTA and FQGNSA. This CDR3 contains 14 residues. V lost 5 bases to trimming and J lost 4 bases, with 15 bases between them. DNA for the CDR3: TGTGCCAGCAGCCCCGGGGGAAGCTTGTACGAGCAGTACTTC. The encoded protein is CASSPGGSLYEQYF.

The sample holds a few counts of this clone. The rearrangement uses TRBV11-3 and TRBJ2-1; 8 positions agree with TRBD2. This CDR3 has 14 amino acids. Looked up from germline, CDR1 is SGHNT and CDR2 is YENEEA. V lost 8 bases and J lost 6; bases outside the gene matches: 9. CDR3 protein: CASEPGLGGNEQFF. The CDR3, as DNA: TGTGCCAGCGAACCGGGACTAGGGGGCAATGAGCAGTTCTTC. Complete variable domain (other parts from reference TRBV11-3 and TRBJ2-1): EAGVVQSPRYKIIEKKQPVAFWCNPISGHNTLYWYLQNLGQGPELLIRYENEEAVDDSQLPKDRFSAERLKGVDSTLKIQPAELGDSAVYLCASEPGLGGNEQFFGPGTRLTVL.

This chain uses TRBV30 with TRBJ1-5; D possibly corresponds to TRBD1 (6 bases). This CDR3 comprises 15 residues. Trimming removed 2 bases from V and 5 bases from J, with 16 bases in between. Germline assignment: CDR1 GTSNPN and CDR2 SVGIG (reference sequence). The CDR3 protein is CAWSPMTGGYQPQHF. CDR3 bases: TGTGCCTGGAGTCCAATGACAGGCGGGTATCAGCCCCAGCATTTT.

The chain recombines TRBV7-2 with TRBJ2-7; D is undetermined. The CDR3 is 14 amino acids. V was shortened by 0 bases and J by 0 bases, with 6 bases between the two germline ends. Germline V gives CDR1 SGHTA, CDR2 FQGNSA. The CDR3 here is CASSLAFSSYEQYF. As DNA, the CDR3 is TGTGCCAGCAGCTTAGCATTTAGCTCCTACGAGCAGTACTTC.

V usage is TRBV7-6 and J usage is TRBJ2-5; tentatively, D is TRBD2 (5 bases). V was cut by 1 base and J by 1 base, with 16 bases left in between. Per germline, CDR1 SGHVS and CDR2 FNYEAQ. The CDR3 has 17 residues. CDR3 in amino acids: CASSLEVAAAGQETQYF. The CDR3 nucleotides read TGTGCCAGCAGCTTAGAGGTGGCAGCCGCGGGCCAAGAGACCCAGTACTTC.

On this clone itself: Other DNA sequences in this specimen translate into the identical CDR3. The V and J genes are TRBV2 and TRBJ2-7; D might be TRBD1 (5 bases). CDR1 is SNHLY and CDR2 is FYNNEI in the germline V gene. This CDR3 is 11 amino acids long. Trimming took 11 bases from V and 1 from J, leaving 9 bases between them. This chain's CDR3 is CASRVSYEQYF. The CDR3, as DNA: TGTGCCTCCAGGGTGTCCTACGAGCAGTACTTC.

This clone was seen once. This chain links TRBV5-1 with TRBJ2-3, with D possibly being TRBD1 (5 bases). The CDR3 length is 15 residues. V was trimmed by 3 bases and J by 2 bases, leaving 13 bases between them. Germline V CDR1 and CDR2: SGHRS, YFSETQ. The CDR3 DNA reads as TGCGCCAGCAGCTCCCCGGGCAGGGCCACAGATACGCAGTATTTT. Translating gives CASSSPGRATDTQYF.

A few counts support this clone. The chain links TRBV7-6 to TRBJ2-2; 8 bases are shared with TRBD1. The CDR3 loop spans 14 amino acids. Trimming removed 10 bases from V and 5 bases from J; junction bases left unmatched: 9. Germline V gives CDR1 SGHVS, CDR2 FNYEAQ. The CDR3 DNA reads TGTGCCACCATCCAGGGGGCGCGGACCGGGGAGCTGTTTTTT. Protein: CATIQGARTGELFF.

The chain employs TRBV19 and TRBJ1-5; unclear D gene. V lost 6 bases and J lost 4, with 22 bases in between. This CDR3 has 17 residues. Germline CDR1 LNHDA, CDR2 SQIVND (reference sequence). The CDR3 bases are TGTGCCAGTAGGACTCTGAATTATCGACGGGTAAATCAGCCCCAGCATTTT. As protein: CASRTLNYRRVNQPQHF. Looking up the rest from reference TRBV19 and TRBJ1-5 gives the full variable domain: DGGITQSPKYLFRKEGQNVTLSCEQNLNHDAMYWYRQDPGQGLRLIYYSQIVNDFQKGDIAEGYSVSREKKESFPLTVTSAQKNPTAFYLCASRTLNYRRVNQPQHFGDGTRLSIL.

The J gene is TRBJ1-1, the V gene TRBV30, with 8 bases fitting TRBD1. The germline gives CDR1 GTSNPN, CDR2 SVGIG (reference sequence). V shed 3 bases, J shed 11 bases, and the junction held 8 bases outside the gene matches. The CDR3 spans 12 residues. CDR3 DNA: TGTGCCTGGAGCCCCAGGGGGCAAAGGGCTTTCTTT. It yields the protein CAWSPRGQRAFF.

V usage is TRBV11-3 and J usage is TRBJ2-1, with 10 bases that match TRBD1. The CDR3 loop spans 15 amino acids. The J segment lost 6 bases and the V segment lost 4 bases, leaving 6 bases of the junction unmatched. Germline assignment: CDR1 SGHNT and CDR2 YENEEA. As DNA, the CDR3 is TGTGCCAGCAGCTCTGAAGGACAGGGGGTCAATGAGCAGTTCTTC. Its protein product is CASSSEGQGVNEQFF.

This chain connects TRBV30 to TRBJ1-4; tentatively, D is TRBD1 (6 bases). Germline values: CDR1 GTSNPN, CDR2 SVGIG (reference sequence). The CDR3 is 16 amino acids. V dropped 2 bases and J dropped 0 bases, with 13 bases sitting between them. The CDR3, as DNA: TGTGCCTGGAGTTCACACAGGGTTGCAACTAATGAAAAACTGTTTTTT. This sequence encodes CAWSSHRVATNEKLFF.

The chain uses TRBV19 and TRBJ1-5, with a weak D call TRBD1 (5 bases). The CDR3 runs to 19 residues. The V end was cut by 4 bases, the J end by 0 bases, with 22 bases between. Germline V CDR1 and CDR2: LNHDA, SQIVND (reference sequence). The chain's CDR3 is CASSRPGLASGNSNQPQHF. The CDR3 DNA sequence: TGTGCCAGTAGTAGACCGGGACTGGCGTCTGGGAATAGCAATCAGCCCCAGCATTTT.

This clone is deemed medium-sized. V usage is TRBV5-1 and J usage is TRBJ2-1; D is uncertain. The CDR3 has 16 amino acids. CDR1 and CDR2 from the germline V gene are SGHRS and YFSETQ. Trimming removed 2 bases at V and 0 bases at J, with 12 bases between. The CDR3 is CASSFQWWSSYNEQFF. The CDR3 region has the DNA TGCGCCAGCAGCTTTCAATGGTGGAGCTCCTACAATGAGCAGTTCTTC.

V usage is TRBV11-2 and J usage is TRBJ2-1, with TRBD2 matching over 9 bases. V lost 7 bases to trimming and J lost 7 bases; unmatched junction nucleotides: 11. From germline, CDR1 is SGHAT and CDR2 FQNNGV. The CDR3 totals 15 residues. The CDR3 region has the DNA TGTGCCAGCACCACCATAGCGGGGGTAAATAATGAGCAGTTCTTC. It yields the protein CASTTIAGVNNEQFF.

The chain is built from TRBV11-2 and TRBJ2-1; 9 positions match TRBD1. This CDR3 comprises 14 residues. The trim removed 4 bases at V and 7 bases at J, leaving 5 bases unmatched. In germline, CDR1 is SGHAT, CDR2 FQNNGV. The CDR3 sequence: CASSSNRGRNEQFF. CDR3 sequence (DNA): TGTGCCAGCAGCTCGAACAGGGGGCGGAATGAGCAGTTCTTC.